Only a few counts were recorded for the clone carrying this T cell receptor beta chain. Its antigen is as yet unknown. The CDR3 runs to 14 residues. V lost 3 bases to trimming and J lost 8 bases; unmatched junction nucleotides: 6. The data originate from a study of T cells in Graves' hyperthyroidism and ophthalmopathy. Ophthalmopathy patients had Clinical Activity Score at least 3, NOSPECS grade at least 4, duration under 3 months. Diagnoses were established using clinical symptoms, serum thyroxine and TRAb, thyroid ultrasound and orbital computed tomography. Study-level results: In blood, most of the thyroid clonotypes expanded above 0.001 were also present.

TCR beta CDR3 sequences were amplified from RNA transcripts. When the TCR CDR3 underwent first-round RT-PCR, the HTBI primer set was used. TCRdb reprocessed the multiplex PCR reads via MiXCR and lists one record per CDR3 protein. The sample consists of fewer than 500,000 distinct CDR3 sequences, about 14% of them appearing once. The receptor comes from a woman aged 25 to 39 with Graves' ophthalmopathy. The rearrangement links TRBV12-3 or TRBV12-4 to TRBJ1-4; the match to TRBD1 covers 7 bases. Sequenced sample: blood. CDR3 DNA: TGTGCCAGCAGTTTTAGACAGGGTGTGGAAAAACTGTTTTTT. Amino acid sequence: CASSFRQGVEKLFF.